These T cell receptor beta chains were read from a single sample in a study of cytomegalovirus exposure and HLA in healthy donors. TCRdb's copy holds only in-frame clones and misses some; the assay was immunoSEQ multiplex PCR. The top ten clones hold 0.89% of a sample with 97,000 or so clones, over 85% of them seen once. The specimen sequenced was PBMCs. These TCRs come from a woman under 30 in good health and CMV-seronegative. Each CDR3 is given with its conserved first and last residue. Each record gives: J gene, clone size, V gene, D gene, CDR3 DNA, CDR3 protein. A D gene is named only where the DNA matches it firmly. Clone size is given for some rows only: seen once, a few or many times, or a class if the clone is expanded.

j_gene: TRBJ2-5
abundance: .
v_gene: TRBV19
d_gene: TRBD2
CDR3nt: TGTGCCAGTAGTAAGGGACTAGCGGGGGGGCAAGAGACCCAGTACTTC
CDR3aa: CASSKGLAGGQETQYF

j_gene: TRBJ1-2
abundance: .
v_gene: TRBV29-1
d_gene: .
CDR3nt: TGCAGCGTTGAACAGCGACTACCCAATGGCTACACCTTC
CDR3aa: CSVEQRLPNGYTF

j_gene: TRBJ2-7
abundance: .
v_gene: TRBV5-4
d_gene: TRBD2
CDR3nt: TGTGCCAGCAGCTGGGGGGGGGTCTACGAGCAGTACTTC
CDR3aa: CASSWGGVYEQYF

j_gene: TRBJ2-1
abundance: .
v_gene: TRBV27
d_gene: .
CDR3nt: TGTGCCAGCAGTTTCCTTGGGGGGTCTTATGAGCAGTTCTTC
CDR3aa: CASSFLGGSYEQFF

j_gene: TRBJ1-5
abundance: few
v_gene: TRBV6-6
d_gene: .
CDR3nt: TGTGCCAGCAGTAAGGAGGGTGGAGGCAATCAGCCCCAGCATTTT
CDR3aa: CASSKEGGGNQPQHF

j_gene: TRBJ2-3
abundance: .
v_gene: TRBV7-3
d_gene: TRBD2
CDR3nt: TGTGCCAGCAGCTTAACGGGACTAGCAAGAGATACGCAGTATTTT
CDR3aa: CASSLTGLARDTQYF

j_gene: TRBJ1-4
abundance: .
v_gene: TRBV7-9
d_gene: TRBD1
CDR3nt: TGTGCCAGCAGCTCAGGACAGGGTGAAAAACTGTTTTTT
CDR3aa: CASSSGQGEKLFF

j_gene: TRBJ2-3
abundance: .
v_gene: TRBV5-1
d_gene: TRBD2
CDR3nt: TGCGCCAGCAGCTTAGGCCTTAGTTGGGAGGGAGTCACAGATACGCAGTATTTT
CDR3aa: CASSLGLSWEGVTDTQYF

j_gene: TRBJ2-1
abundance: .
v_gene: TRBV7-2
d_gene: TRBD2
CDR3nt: TGTGCCAGCAGCTTAGACGGGGGGACTAGGTGGTTCTTC
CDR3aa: CASSLDGGTRWFF

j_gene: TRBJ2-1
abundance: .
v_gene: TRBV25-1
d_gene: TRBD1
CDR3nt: TGTGCCAGCACACAGGGGGATGACTACAATGAGCAGTTCTTC
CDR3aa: CASTQGDDYNEQFF